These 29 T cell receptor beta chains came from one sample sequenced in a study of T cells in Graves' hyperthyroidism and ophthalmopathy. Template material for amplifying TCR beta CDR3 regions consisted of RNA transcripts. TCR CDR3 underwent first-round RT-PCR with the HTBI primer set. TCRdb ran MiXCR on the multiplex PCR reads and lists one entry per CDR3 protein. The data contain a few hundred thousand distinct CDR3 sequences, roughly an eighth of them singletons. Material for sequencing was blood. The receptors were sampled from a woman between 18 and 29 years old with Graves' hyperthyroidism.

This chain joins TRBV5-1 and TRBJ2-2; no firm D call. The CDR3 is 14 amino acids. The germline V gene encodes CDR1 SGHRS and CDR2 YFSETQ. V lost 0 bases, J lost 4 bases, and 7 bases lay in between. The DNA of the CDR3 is TGCGCCAGCAGCTTGGATGTTAGCACCGGGGAGCTGTTTTTT. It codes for CASSLDVSTGELFF. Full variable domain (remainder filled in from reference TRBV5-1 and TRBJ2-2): KAGVTQTPRYLIKTRGQQVTLSCSPISGHRSVSWYQQTPGQGLQFLFEYFSETQRNKGNFPGRFSGRQFSNSRSEMNVSTLELGDSALYLCASSLDVSTGELFFGEGSRLTVL.

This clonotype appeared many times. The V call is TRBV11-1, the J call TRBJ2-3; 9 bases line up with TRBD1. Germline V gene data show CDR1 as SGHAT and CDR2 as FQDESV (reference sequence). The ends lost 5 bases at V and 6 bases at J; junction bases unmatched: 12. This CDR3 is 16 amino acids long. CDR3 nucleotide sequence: TGTGCCAGCAGCATAAACCCGGGACAGGGCGCCGATACGCAGTATTTT. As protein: CASSINPGQGADTQYF.

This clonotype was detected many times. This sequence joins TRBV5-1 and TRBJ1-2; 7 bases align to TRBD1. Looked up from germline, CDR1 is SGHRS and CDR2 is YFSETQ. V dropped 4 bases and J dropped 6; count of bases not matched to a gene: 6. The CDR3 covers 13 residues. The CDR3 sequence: CASSLQGFDGYTF. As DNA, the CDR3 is TGCGCCAGCAGCCTACAGGGGTTTGATGGCTACACCTTC. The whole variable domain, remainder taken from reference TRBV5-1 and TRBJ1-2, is KAGVTQTPRYLIKTRGQQVTLSCSPISGHRSVSWYQQTPGQGLQFLFEYFSETQRNKGNFPGRFSGRQFSNSRSEMNVSTLELGDSALYLCASSLQGFDGYTFGSGTRLTVV.

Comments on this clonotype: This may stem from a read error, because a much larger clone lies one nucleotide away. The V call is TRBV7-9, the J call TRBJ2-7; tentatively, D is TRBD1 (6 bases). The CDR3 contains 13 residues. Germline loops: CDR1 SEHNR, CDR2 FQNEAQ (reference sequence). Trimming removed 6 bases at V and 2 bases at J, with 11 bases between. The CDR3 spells CASSRQAPYEQYF. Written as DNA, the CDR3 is TGTGCCAGCAGTCGACAGGCCCCCTACGAGCAGTACTTC.

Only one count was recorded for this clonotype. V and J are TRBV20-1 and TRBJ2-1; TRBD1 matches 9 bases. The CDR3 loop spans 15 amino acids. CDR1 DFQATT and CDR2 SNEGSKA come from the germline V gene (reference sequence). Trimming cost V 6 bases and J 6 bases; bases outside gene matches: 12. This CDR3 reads CSAPEQGARSNEQFF. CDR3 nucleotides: TGCAGTGCCCCGGAACAGGGGGCGCGGTCCAATGAGCAGTTCTTC.

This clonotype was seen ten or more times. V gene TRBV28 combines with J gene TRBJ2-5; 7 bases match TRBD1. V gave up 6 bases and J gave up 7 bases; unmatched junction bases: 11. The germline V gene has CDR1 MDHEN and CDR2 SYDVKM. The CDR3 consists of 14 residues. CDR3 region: CASSRRTGLGTQYF. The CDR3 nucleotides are TGTGCCAGCAGCCGGAGGACAGGTTTGGGGACCCAGTACTTC.

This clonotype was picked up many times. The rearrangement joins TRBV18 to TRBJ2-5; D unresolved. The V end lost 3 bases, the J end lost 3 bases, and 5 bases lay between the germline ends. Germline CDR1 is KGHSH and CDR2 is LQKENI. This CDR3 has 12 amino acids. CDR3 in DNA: TGTGCCAGCTCACCGACGGAAGAGACCCAGTACTTC. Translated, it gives CASSPTEETQYF.

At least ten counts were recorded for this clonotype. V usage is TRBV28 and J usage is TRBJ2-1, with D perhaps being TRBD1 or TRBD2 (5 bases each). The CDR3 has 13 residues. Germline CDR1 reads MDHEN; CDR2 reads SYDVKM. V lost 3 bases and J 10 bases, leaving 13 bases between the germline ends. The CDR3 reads CASSFLGRTEQFF. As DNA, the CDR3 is TGTGCCAGCAGTTTCCTGGGACGGACAGAGCAGTTCTTC.

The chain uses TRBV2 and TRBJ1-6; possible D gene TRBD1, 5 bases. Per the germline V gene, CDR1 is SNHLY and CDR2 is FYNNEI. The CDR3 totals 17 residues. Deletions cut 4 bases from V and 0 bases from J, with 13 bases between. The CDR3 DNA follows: TGTGCCAGCAGTGTAGACAGCATACTCTCCTATAATTCACCCCTCCACTTT. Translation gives CASSVDSILSYNSPLHF.

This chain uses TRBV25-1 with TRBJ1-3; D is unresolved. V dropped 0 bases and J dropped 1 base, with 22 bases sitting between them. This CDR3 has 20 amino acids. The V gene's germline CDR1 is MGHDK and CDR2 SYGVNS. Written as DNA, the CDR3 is TGTGCCAGCAGTGAATATTGGCGACAACTCCTTCGCCCATCTGGAAACACCATATATTTT. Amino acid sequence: CASSEYWRQLLRPSGNTIYF.

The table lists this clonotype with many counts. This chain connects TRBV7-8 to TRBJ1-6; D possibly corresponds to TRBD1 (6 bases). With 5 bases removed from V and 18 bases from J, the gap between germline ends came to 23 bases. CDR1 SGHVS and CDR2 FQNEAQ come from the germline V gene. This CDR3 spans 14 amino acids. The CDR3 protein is CASSPTGMDRLSHF. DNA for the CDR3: TGTGCCAGCAGCCCTACGGGGATGGACAGACTCAGCCACTTT.

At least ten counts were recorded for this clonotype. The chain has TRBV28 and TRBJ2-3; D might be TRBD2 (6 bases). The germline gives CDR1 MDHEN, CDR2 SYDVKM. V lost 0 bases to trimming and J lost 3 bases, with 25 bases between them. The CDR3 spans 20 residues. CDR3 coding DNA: TGTGCCAGCAGTTTATGGCCCCCGGTCAGGAGGGAGCTTGGAACAGATACGCAGTATTTT. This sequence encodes CASSLWPPVRRELGTDTQYF.

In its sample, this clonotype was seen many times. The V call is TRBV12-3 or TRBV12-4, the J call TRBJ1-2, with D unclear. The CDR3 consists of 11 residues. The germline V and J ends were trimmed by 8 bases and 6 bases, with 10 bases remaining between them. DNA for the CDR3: TGTGCCAGCGGGCCCGCCGATGGCTACACCTTC. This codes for CASGPADGYTF.

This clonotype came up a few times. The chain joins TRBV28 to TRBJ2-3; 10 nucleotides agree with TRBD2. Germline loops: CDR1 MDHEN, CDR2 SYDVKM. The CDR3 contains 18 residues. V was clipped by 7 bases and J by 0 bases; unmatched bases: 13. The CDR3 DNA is TGTGCCAGCAACACCCGCCTATGGACTAGCGGAAGCACAGATACGCAGTATTTT. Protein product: CASNTRLWTSGSTDTQYF.

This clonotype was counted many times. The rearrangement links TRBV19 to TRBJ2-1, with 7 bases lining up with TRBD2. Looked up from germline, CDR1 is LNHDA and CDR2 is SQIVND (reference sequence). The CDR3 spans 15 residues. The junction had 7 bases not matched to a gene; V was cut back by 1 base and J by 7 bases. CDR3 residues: CASSIGSRGGNEQFF. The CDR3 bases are TGTGCCAGTAGTATAGGCTCTCGCGGGGGAAATGAGCAGTTCTTC.

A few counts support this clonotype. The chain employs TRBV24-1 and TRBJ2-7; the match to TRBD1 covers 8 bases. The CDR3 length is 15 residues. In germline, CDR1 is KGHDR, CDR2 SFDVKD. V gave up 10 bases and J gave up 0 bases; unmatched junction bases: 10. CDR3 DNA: TGTGCCACGGACCTTTTGGACAGGGCCTCCTACGAGCAGTACTTC. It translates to CATDLLDRASYEQYF.

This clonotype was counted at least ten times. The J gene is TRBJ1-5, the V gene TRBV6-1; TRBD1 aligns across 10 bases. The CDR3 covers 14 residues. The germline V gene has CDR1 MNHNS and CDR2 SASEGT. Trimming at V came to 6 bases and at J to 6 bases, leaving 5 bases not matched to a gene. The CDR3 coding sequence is TGTGCCAGCAGGGACAGGGGGATCTTTCAGCCCCAGCATTTT. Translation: CASRDRGIFQPQHF.

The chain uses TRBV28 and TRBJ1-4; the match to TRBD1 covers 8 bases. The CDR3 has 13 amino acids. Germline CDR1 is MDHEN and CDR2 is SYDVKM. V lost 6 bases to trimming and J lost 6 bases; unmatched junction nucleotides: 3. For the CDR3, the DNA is TGTGCCAGCAGGGACAGGGAGGATGAAAAACTGTTTTTT. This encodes CASRDREDEKLFF.

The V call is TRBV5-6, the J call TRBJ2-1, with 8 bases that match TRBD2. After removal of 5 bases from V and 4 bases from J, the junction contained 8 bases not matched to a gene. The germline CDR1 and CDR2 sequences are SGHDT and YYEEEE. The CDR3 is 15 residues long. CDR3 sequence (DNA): TGTGCCAGCAGAACACTAGCGGCCGGATACAATGAGCAGTTCTTC. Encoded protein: CASRTLAAGYNEQFF. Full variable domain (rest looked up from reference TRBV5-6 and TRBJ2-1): DAGVTQSPTHLIKTRGQQVTLRCSPKSGHDTVSWYQQALGQGPQFIFQYYEEEERQRGNFPDRFSGHQFPNYSSELNVNALLLGDSALYLCASRTLAAGYNEQFFGPGTRLTVL.

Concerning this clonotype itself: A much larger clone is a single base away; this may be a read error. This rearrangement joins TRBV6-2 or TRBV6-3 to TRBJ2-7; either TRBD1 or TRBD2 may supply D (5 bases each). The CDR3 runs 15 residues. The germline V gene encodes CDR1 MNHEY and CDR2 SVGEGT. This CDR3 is CASSYRMQGRGEQCF. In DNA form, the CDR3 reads TGTGCCAGCAGTTACCGTATGCAGGGACGGGGCGAGCAGTGCTTC.

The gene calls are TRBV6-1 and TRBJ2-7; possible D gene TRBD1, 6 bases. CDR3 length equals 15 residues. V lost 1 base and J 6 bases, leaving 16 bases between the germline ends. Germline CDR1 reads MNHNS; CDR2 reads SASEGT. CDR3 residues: CASSEEGGLGGEQYF. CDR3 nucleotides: TGTGCCAGCAGTGAAGAGGGCGGGCTAGGGGGCGAGCAGTACTTC.

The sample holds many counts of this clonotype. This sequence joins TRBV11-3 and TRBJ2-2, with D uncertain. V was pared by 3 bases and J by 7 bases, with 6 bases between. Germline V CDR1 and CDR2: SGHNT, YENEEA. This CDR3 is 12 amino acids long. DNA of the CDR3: TGTGCCAGCAGCTTCCAAGTCGGGGAGCTGTTTTTT. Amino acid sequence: CASSFQVGELFF.

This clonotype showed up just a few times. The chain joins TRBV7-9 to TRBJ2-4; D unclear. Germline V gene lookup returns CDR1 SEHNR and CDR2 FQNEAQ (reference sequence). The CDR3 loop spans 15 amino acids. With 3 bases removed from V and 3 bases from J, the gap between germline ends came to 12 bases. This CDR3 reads CASSFGELGKNIQYF. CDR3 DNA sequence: TGTGCCAGCAGCTTTGGAGAATTGGGCAAAAACATTCAGTACTTC.

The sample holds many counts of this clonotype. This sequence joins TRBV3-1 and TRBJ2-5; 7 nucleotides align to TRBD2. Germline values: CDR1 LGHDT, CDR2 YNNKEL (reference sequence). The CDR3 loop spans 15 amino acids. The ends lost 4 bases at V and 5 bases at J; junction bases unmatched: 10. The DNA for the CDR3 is TGTGCCAGCAGCCGAGGAACGACTAGCCCGGAGACCCAGTACTTC. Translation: CASSRGTTSPETQYF.

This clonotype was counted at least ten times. The CDR3 DNA follows: TGCGCCAGCAGCTTCTTAAGCCACGACTACGAGCAGTACTTC. It specifies CASSFLSHDYEQYF. V and J are TRBV5-1 and TRBJ2-7; D not resolved. Trimming removed 2 bases at V and 3 bases at J, with 12 bases between. This CDR3 region has 14 residues. Per the germline V gene, CDR1 is SGHRS and CDR2 is YFSETQ.

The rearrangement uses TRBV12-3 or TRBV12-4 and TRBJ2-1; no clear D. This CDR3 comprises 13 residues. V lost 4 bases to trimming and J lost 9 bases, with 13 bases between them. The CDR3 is CASSSRHPGEQFF. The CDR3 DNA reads TGTGCCAGCAGTTCCCGCCACCCGGGTGAGCAGTTCTTC.

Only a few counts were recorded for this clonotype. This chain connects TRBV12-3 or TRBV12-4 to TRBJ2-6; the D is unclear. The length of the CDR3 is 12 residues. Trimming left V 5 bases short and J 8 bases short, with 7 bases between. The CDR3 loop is CASSHGPNVLTF. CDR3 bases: TGTGCCAGCAGTCACGGTCCCAACGTCCTGACTTTC.

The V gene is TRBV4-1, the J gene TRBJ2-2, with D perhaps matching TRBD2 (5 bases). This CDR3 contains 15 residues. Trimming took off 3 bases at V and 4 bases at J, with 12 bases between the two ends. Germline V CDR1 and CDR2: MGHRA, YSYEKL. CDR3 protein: CASSHGRGGTGELFF. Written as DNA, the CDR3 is TGCGCCAGCAGCCACGGCCGGGGTGGCACCGGGGAGCTGTTTTTT.

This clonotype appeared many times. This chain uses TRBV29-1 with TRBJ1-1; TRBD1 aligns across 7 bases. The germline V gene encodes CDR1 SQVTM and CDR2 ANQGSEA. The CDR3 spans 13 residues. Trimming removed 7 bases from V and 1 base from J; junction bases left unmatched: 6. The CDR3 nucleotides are TGCAGCGCTATGACAGGGACGAACACTGAAGCTTTCTTT. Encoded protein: CSAMTGTNTEAFF. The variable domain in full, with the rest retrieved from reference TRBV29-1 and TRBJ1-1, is SAVISQKPSRDICQRGTSLTIQCQVDSQVTMMFWYRQQPGQSLTLIATANQGSEATYESGFVIDKFPISRPNLTFSTLTVSNMSPEDSSIYLCSAMTGTNTEAFFGQGTRLTVV.